This paragraph reports one T cell receptor beta chain. Antigen unknown. This table comes from immunoSEQ multiplex PCR, and its TCRdb copy is limited to in-frame clones, with some not included. The sample carries some 84,000 clones, roughly 80% recorded once. The data belong to a study of graft-versus-host responses after intestinal transplantation. Germline values: CDR1 SGHRS, CDR2 YFSETQ. V lost 5 bases and J 3 bases, leaving 8 bases between the germline ends. The CDR3 contains 12 residues. The clonotype originates from a human donor who received an intestinal transplant. The chain is built from TRBV5-1 and TRBJ1-1; D unclear. This sample comprised unstimulated CD4+ T cells sorted from spleen or lymph node cells, obtained before intestinal transplant. The CDR3 DNA reads as TGCGCCAGCAGAGATCAGGACACTGAAGCTTTCTTT. This sequence encodes CASRDQDTEAFF.